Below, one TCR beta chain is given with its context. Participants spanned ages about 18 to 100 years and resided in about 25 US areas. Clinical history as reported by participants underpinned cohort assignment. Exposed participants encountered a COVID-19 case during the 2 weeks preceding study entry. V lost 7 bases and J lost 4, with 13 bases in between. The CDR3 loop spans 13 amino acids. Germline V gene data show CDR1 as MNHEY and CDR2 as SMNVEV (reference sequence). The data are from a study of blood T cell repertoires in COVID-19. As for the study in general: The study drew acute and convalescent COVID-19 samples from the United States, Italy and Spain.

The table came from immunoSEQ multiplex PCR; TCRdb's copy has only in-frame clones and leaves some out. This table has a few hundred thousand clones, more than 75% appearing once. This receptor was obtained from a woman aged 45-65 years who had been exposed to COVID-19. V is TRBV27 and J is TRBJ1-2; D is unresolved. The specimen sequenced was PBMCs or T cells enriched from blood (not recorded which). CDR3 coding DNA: TGTGCCAGCAAGATTGCCGAGGGCTATGGCTACACCTTC. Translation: CASKIAEGYGYTF.